One and the same sample provided the 7 T cell receptor beta chains below, sequenced in a study of cytomegalovirus exposure and HLA in healthy donors. The assay was immunoSEQ multiplex PCR, and TCRdb's table has in-frame clones only and misses some. The sample lists 200,000 to 250,000 clones; around 86% were seen once. The sample was PBMCs. These receptors came from a woman younger than 30 in good health and CMV-seropositive.

The chain employs TRBV6-4 and TRBJ2-2; 8 bases line up with TRBD1. This CDR3 comprises 14 residues. V lost 3 bases and J lost 3; bases outside the gene matches: 0. From germline, CDR1 is MRHNA and CDR2 SNTAGT. The CDR3 nucleotides read TGTGCCAGCAGTGAGGACAGGGACACCGGGGAGCTGTTTTTT. Its protein product is CASSEDRDTGELFF.

The rearrangement links TRBV5-1 to TRBJ1-1; TRBD1 matches 7 bases. The CDR3 totals 14 residues. CDR1 and CDR2 from the germline V gene are SGHRS and YFSETQ. Trimming cost V 4 bases and J 1 base; bases outside gene matches: 4. This CDR3 is CASSMGQKNTEAFF. In DNA form, the CDR3 reads TGCGCCAGCAGCATGGGACAGAAGAACACTGAAGCTTTCTTT.

The gene calls are TRBV19 and TRBJ1-3, with 8 bases lining up with TRBD1. This CDR3 spans 16 amino acids. Germline CDR1 reads LNHDA; CDR2 reads SQIVND (reference sequence). V shed 7 bases and J 0 bases; nucleotides not matched to a gene: 8. The CDR3 DNA reads TGTGCCAGTAAGCGGACAGGGCAAGGCTCTGGAAACACCATATATTTT. This encodes CASKRTGQGSGNTIYF.

This clone showed up just once. The rearrangement joins TRBV28 to TRBJ1-1, with 9 nucleotides matching TRBD1. The V segment lost 0 bases and the J segment 3 bases; nucleotides outside the gene matches: 2. The germline gives CDR1 MDHEN, CDR2 SYDVKM. The CDR3 loop spans 15 amino acids. The CDR3 reads CASSLWGDRDTEAFF. CDR3 coding DNA: TGTGCCAGCAGTTTATGGGGGGACAGGGACACTGAAGCTTTCTTT.

The chain links TRBV7-2 to TRBJ1-1; 7 nucleotides align to TRBD1. The CDR3 runs 11 residues. The V gene end was trimmed by 5 bases and the J gene end by 6 bases; junction bases not matched to a gene: 0. CDR1 and CDR2 (germline): SGHTA, FQGNSA. Here the CDR3 DNA reads TGTGCCAGCAGCCAGGGGGCTGAAGCTTTCTTT. Translation gives CASSQGAEAFF.

The V gene is TRBV20-1, the J gene TRBJ1-2; possibly TRBD1 for D (5 bases). This CDR3 has 11 amino acids. V was cut by 6 bases and J by 3 bases, with 8 bases left in between. Germline CDR1 DFQATT, CDR2 SNEGSKA (reference sequence). Here the CDR3 DNA reads TGCAGTGCCCGGGGGGACTATGGCTACACCTTC. It specifies CSARGDYGYTF.

The sample holds one count of this clone. This chain connects TRBV29-1 to TRBJ2-7; 8 positions match TRBD1. Looked up from germline, CDR1 is SQVTM and CDR2 is ANQGSEA. The V and J ends lost 5 bases and 3 bases, in that order; junction bases with no gene match: 6. The CDR3 has 13 amino acids. CDR3 in DNA: TGCAGCGTTCGGACAGGGCGAAACTACGAGCAGTACTTC. Amino acids: CSVRTGRNYEQYF.